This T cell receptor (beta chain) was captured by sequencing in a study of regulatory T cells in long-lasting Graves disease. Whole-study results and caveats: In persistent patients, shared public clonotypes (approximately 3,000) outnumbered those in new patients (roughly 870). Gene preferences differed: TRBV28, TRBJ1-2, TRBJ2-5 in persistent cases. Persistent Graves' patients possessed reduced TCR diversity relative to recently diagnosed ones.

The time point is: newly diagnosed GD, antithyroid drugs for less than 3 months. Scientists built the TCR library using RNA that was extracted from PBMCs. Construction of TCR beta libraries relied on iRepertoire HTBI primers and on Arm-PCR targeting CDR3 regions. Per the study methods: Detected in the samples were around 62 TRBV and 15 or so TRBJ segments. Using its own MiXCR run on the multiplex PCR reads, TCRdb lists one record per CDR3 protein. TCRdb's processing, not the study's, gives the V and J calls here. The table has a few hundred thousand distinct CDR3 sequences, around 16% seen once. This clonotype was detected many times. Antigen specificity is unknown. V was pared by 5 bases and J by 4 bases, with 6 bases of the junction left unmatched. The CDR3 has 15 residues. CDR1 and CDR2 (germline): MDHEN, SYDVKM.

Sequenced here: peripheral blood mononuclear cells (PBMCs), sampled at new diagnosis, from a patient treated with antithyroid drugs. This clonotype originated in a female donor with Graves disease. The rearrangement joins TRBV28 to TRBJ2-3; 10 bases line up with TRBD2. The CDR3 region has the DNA TGTGCCAGCAGTGGGCTAGCGGGAGTTGCAGATACGCAGTATTTT. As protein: CASSGLAGVADTQYF.